What follows describes a single TCR beta chain. A read error may produce the germline difference seen at one junction end. This record comes from a study of tumor-infiltrating lymphocytes in primary liver carcinoma. Alongside blood RNA obtained from unsorted whole blood, germline DNA was also extracted. This CDR3 has 15 amino acids. Looked up from germline, CDR1 is MNHEY and CDR2 is SVGAGI. The template, roughly 510 ng total RNA, yielded TCR beta cDNA made with a constant-region primer. For TCR beta, libraries were produced by three nested multiplex PCR rounds using slightly modified ARM-PCR. Two initial PCR rounds of around 10 cycles each paired TRBV1-TRBV30 forward primers with a C-beta reverse primer. Each CDR3 protein is one row after TCRdb ran MiXCR on the multiplex PCR reads. In the table there are around 330,000 distinct CDR3 sequences, nearly 60% of which are singletons.

Sequencing was done on a sample of peripheral blood. The rearrangement links TRBV6-5 to TRBJ2-1; D is ambiguous. This sequence originates from a woman younger than 45 with primary liver carcinoma and hepatitis B virus infection. CDR3 amino acids: CVSTQVASSYNEQLF. The CDR3 bases are TGTGTCAGCACCCAGGTGGCCAGCTCCTACAATGAGCAGCTCTTC.